One and the same sample provided the 18 T cell receptor beta chains below, sequenced in a study of T cells in localized non-small cell lung cancer. The protocol was immunoSEQ multiplex PCR, while the TCRdb copy is restricted to in-frame clones and leaves out a portion. The sample holds approximately 30,000 clones, approximately 86% seen once. The sequencing here drew on peripheral blood mononuclear cells, taken before any cancer treatment. These receptors were taken from a woman aged 35 to 75 with stage III lung adenocarcinoma.

V gene TRBV9 combines with J gene TRBJ2-3; TRBD2 matches at 7 bases. The CDR3 consists of 15 residues. In germline, CDR1 is SGDLS, CDR2 YYNGEE. The V segment lost 1 base and the J segment 5 bases; nucleotides outside the gene matches: 7. CDR3 bases: TGTGCCAGCAGCGTAAGTGGGAGGGCCAGAGATACGCAGTATTTT. Protein sequence: CASSVSGRARDTQYF.

V and J are TRBV18 and TRBJ1-2, with D maybe TRBD1 (5 bases). The germline CDR1 and CDR2 sequences are KGHSH and LQKENI. The CDR3 spans 14 residues. Trimming removed 6 bases from V and 2 bases from J, with 13 bases in between. The CDR3 loop is CASSPLRDNYGYTF. In nucleotides, the CDR3 is TGTGCCAGCTCCCCGTTACGGGACAACTATGGCTACACCTTC.

The chain combines TRBV5-1 with TRBJ1-1; 8 bases are a match to TRBD1. V lost 5 bases, J lost 5 bases, and 5 bases stayed unmatched. Germline CDR1 and CDR2: SGHRS and YFSETQ. This CDR3 has 13 residues. CDR3 nucleotide sequence: TGCGCCAGCAGTGGACAGGGAGATACTGAAGCTTTCTTT. This translates into CASSGQGDTEAFF.

This rearrangement joins TRBV5-1 to TRBJ2-3; perhaps TRBD2 as D (7 bases). Germline values: CDR1 SGHRS, CDR2 YFSETQ. The CDR3 contains 16 residues. V lost 6 bases to trimming and J lost 2 bases, with 19 bases between them. The CDR3 DNA reads TGCGCCAGCACCCGGGGGGCGCTAGCGGACACAGATACGCAGTATTTT. Translation: CASTRGALADTDTQYF.

The gene calls are TRBV5-1 and TRBJ2-3; 8 bases match TRBD2. With 0 bases clipped from V and 4 bases from J, the junction kept 4 bases outside the gene matches. The germline V gene has CDR1 SGHRS and CDR2 YFSETQ. There are 15 residues in the CDR3. CDR3: CASSLEGTRPDTQYF. The DNA for the CDR3 is TGCGCCAGCAGCTTGGAGGGGACTAGACCAGATACGCAGTATTTT.

The rearrangement links TRBV4-2 to TRBJ2-2; 10 bases are shared with TRBD1. Germline V CDR1 and CDR2: LGHNA, YNFKEQ. This CDR3 has 16 residues. Trimming at V came to 4 bases and at J to 6 bases, leaving 8 bases not matched to a gene. The CDR3, as DNA: TGTGCCAGCAGCCTTTTTGTAGGACAGGGGGCCGGGGAGCTGTTTTTT. This gives the protein CASSLFVGQGAGELFF.

This rearrangement joins TRBV11-2 to TRBJ1-4; TRBD1 matches at 7 bases. V dropped 5 bases and J dropped 7; count of bases not matched to a gene: 7. CDR3 length: 14 amino acids. Per the germline V gene, CDR1 is SGHAT and CDR2 is FQNNGV. The CDR3 region is CASSLTGYSEKLFF. The CDR3 bases are TGTGCCAGCAGCCTGACAGGGTATAGTGAAAAACTGTTTTTT.

The CDR3, as DNA: TGCAGCGTCACTAGCGAGAACACAGATACGCAGTATTTT. Translated, it gives CSVTSENTDTQYF. J is TRBJ2-3 and V is TRBV29-1; 7 positions agree with TRBD2. V was clipped by 6 bases and J by 2 bases; unmatched bases: 5. Germline values: CDR1 SQVTM, CDR2 ANQGSEA. The CDR3 sequence is 13 residues long.

The V gene is TRBV11-1, the J gene TRBJ2-1, with D possibly TRBD2 on 7 matching bases. V lost 5 bases and J 6 bases, leaving 11 bases between the germline ends. Germline V gene sequence: CDR1 SGHAT, CDR2 FQDESV (reference sequence). This CDR3 spans 13 amino acids. CDR3 nucleotides: TGTGCCAGCAGCGCGGGGGCGGTCAATGAGCAGTTCTTC. As protein: CASSAGAVNEQFF. The variable domain in full, completed from reference TRBV11-1 and TRBJ2-1, reads EAEVAQSPRYKITEKSQAVAFWCDPISGHATLYWYRQILGQGPELLVQFQDESVVDDSQLPKDRFSAERLKGVDSTLKIQPAELGDSAMYLCASSAGAVNEQFFGPGTRLTVL.

J is TRBJ1-2 and V is TRBV11-1, with D possibly being TRBD1 (5 bases). This CDR3 spans 16 amino acids. Germline V gene data show CDR1 as SGHAT and CDR2 as FQDESV (reference sequence). V lost 2 bases, J lost 4 bases, and 17 bases lay in between. CDR3 amino acids: CASSLQSGPTTYGYTF. DNA of the CDR3: TGTGCCAGCAGCTTACAGTCGGGACCGACTACCTATGGCTACACCTTC.

The V gene is TRBV7-3, the J gene TRBJ2-1; the match to TRBD2 covers 12 bases. Losses at the gene ends were 4 bases for V and 8 bases for J; bases not matched to a gene: 6. This CDR3 is 15 amino acids long. CDR1 is SGHTA and CDR2 is FQGTGA in the germline V gene. For the CDR3, the DNA is TGTGCCAGCAGCTCTAGCGGGAGGGCCTTTTATGAGCAGTTCTTC. Encoded protein: CASSSSGRAFYEQFF.

This sequence joins TRBV19 and TRBJ2-7; D not resolved. Trimming left V 5 bases short and J 9 bases short, with 26 bases between. Germline assignment: CDR1 LNHDA and CDR2 SQIVND (reference sequence). This CDR3 is built from 16 residues. CDR3 DNA sequence: TGTGCCAGTAGTGAGCCCTATGTTTCCTTATCTACGAGGCAGTACTTC. As protein: CASSEPYVSLSTRQYF. Full variable domain (remainder filled in from reference TRBV19 and TRBJ2-7): DGGITQSPKYLFRKEGQNVTLSCEQNLNHDAMYWYRQDPGQGLRLIYYSQIVNDFQKGDIAEGYSVSREKKESFPLTVTSAQKNPTAFYLCASSEPYVSLSTRQYFGPGTRLTVT.

The rearrangement uses TRBV30 and TRBJ1-1; the match to TRBD1 covers 9 bases. Per the germline V gene, CDR1 is GTSNPN and CDR2 is SVGIG (reference sequence). V gave up 1 base and J gave up 11 bases; unmatched junction bases: 8. This CDR3 spans 13 amino acids. The CDR3: CAWSAGQGTYAFF. The CDR3 bases are TGTGCCTGGAGTGCCGGACAGGGGACTTATGCTTTCTTT.

This chain joins TRBV7-8 and TRBJ2-5, with 10 bases aligning to TRBD2. The trim removed 3 bases at V and 4 bases at J, leaving 14 bases unmatched. CDR1 and CDR2 from the germline V gene are SGHVS and FQNEAQ. This CDR3 is built from 18 residues. The DNA of the CDR3 is TGTGCCAGCAGCTTCGATGGTAGCGGGGGGTTTCAGAGAGAGACCCAGTACTTC. Translated: CASSFDGSGGFQRETQYF.

J is TRBJ1-3 and V is TRBV5-6; TRBD1 agrees at 7 bases. With 4 bases clipped from V and 4 bases from J, the junction kept 5 bases outside the gene matches. Germline loops: CDR1 SGHDT, CDR2 YYEEEE. This CDR3 is built from 14 residues. The CDR3 bases are TGTGCCAGCAGCATAACAGGGGAAGGAAACACCATATATTTT. It yields the protein CASSITGEGNTIYF.

Remarks on this clone: A much larger clone lies a single base off, so this may be a read error. The J gene is TRBJ1-1, the V gene TRBV5-6; 9 bases map to TRBD1. This CDR3 contains 13 residues. The V gene's germline CDR1 is SGHDT and CDR2 YYEEEE. V dropped 4 bases and J dropped 5; count of bases not matched to a gene: 3. The CDR3 DNA reads TGTGCCAGCAGCCGACAGGGGGGAACTGAAGCTTTCTTT. Protein sequence: CASSRQGGTEAFF. Full variable domain (outside the CDR3, taken from reference TRBV5-6 and TRBJ1-1): DAGVTQSPTHLIKTRGQQVTLRCSPKSGHDTVSWYQQALGQGPQFIFQYYEEEERQRGNFPDRFSGHQFPNYSSELNVNALLLGDSALYLCASSRQGGTEAFFGQGTRLTVV.

There are a few counts of this clone. The genes are TRBV28 and TRBJ1-3, with TRBD1 matching 11 bases. The CDR3 loop spans 16 amino acids. V trimming: 7 bases; J trimming: 4 bases; junction bases outside the gene matches: 9. The V gene's germline CDR1 is MDHEN and CDR2 SYDVKM. CDR3 amino acids: CASNSLDRGPGNTIYF. The CDR3 DNA follows: TGTGCCAGCAACTCCCTGGACAGGGGGCCGGGAAACACCATATATTTT.

The gene calls are TRBV29-1 and TRBJ1-1, with unresolved D. Germline V gene data show CDR1 as SQVTM and CDR2 as ANQGSEA. CDR3 size: 13 residues. Trimming pared 3 bases from V and 4 bases from J, leaving 12 bases between. CDR3 sequence (DNA): TGCAGCGTTGATGGGGAGGTAGGCACTGAAGCTTTCTTT. It encodes CSVDGEVGTEAFF.